What follows are 2 T cell receptor beta chains derived from one specimen sequenced in a study of cytomegalovirus exposure and HLA in healthy donors. A multiplex PCR was run with 60 Vbeta primers and 13 Jbeta primers. Sequencing was performed with immunoSEQ multiplex PCR; in TCRdb, only in-frame clones are kept and a portion is missing. The sample consists of around 110,000 clones, approximately 70% of them appearing once. Sample: PBMCs. These receptors originate from a man between 18 and 29 years old in good health and CMV-seronegative.

The chain has TRBV27 and TRBJ2-1; D is uncertain. The CDR3 has 12 amino acids. V lost 5 bases and J lost 5, with 7 bases in between. The germline CDR1 and CDR2 sequences are MNHEY and SMNVEV (reference sequence). The DNA for the CDR3 is TGTGCCAGCAGTGGAGTAAACAATGAGCAGTTCTTC. Its protein is CASSGVNNEQFF.

V usage is TRBV5-1 and J usage is TRBJ1-1, with a tentative D call TRBD1 (5 bases). The CDR3 is made up of 11 amino acids. CDR1 and CDR2 (germline): SGHRS, YFSETQ. V lost 5 bases and J lost 3, with 5 bases in between. This chain's CDR3 is CASRGDTEAFF. The CDR3 coding sequence is TGCGCCAGCAGAGGGGACACTGAAGCTTTCTTT.